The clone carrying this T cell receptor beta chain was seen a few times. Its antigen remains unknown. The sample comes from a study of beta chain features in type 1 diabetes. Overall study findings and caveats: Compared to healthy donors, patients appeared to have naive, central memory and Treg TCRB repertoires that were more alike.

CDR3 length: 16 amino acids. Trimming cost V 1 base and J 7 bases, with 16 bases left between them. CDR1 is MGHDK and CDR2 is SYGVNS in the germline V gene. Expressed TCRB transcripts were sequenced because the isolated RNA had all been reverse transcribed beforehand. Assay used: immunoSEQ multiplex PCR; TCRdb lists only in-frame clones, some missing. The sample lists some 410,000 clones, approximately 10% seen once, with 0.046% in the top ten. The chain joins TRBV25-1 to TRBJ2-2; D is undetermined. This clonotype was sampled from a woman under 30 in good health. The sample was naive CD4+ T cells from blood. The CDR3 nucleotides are TGTGCCAGCAGTGAATTTAAGGGTTCCCTTAGCGGGGAGCTGTTTTTT. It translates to CASSEFKGSLSGELFF.